The following is a T cell receptor (beta chain) sequence with its context. In this sample, this clonotype turned up many times. Its antigen remains undetermined. No base quality information exists; no much larger clone differs at one position. The data originate from a study of breast tumors, draining lymph nodes, adjacent tissues (dated by TCRdb to the mid-2010s). In the study overall: Breast cancer patients provided tumor, adjacent nontumor tissue and axillary lymph nodes, and the study compared the TCR beta repertoires across these three sources. The study aimed to assess the relationships and possible T-cell exchange between tumor, surrounding tissue and draining lymph node repertoires in human breast cancer. Paper-wide results and their limitations: The conclusion that tumor T cells originate in lymph nodes was framed as consistent with a hypothesis rather than directly demonstrated. Tumors showed preferential V and J gene usage, and their T-cell repertoire diversity fell below that of lymph nodes yet above that of nontumor tissue. The similarity between tumor and nontumor tissue repertoires was significantly greater in luminal-like breast cancer than in basal-like breast cancer. A scenario in which most tumor T cells derive from the lymph node and then expand within tumor tissue was judged to be consistent with the data.

From cysteine to phenylalanine, the CDR3 is 13 amino acids long. The retained sequence is limited to the CDR3, 39 bases, with the frame set at the first base. CDR1 and CDR2 were assigned from the germline V gene as SGHTA and FQGNSA. V loses 5 bases of germline sequence and J loses 7 bases, and the interval between the two ends is 15 bases. Instrument used: Illumina HiSeq 2000. TCR beta chain libraries were generated by multiplex PCR amplification. The amplified TCR beta chain products were analyzed by high-throughput sequencing. Through fastp at Q25 and MiXCR, TCRdb rebuilt clones from the public reads, retaining in-frame beta chains. Merged by CDR3 protein, the rows form single entries marked with the most common genes and DNA. The sample table lists 150,000 to 250,000 distinct CDR3 sequences, around 29% of them with a count of one. Of the sample, around 4.5% is held by the ten largest clones. The axillary draining lymph nodes of breast cancer patients were the source of the lymph node samples.

Recombination joined TRBV7-2 with TRBJ2-7; a tentative D call is TRBD2 (6 bases match). The sample consisted of axillary lymph node tissue. The sequence came from a female donor with breast cancer. Some clones in this sample may be carry-over from other donors' samples. The bases read TGTGCCAGCAGCGCCGTGACTAGAAATGAGCAGTACTTC. Translated, it reads CASSAVTRNEQYF.